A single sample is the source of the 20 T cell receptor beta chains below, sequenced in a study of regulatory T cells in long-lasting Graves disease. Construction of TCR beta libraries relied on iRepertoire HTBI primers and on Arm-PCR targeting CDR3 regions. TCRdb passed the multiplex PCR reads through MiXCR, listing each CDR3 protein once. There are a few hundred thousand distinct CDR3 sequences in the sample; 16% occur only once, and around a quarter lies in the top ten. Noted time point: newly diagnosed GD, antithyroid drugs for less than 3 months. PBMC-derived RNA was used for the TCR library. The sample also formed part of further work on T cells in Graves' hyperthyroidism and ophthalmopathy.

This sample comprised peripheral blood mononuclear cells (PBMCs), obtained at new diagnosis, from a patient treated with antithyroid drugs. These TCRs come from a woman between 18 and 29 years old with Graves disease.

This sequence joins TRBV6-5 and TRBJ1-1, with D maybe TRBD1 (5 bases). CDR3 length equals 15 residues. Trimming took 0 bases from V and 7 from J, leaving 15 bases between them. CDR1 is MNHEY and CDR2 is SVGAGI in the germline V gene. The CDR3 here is CASSYSKFGRVEAFF. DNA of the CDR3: TGTGCCAGCAGTTACTCGAAATTTGGCAGGGTTGAAGCTTTCTTT.

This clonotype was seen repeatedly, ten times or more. CDR3 bases: TGTGCCAGCAAACCCCGGGACGGATTCACTGAAGCTTTCTTT. Translated, it gives CASKPRDGFTEAFF. The rearrangement joins TRBV12-3 or TRBV12-4 to TRBJ1-1; a weak D match, TRBD1 (5 bases). CDR3 length equals 14 residues. V was cut by 7 bases and J by 4 bases, with 16 bases left in between.

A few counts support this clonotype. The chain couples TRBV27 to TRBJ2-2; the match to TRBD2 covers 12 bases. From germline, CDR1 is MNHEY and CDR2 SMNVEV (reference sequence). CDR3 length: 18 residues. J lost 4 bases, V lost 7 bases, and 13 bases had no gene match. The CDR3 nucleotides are TGTGCCAGCATTCCTCTGGGAACGACTAGCGGGAGCACCGGGGAGCTGTTTTTT. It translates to CASIPLGTTSGSTGELFF.

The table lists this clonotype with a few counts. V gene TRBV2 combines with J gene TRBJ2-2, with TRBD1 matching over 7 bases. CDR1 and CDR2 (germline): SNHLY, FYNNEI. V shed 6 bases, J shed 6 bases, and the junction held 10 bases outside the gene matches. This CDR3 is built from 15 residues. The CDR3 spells CASSLQGRLPGELFF. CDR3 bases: TGTGCCAGCAGCTTACAGGGGAGACTGCCCGGGGAGCTGTTTTTT.

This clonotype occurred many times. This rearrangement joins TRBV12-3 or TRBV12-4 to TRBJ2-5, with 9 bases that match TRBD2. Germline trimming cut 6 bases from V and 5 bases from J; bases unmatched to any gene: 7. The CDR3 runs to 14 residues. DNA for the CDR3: TGTGCCAGCAGGAATAGCGGGAGTGGGGAGACCCAGTACTTC. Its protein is CASRNSGSGETQYF.

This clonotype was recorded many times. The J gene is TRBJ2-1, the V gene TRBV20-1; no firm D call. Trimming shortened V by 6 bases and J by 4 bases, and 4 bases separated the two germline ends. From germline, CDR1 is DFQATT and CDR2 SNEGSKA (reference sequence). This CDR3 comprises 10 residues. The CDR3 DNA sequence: TGCAGTGCAGGGTACAATGAGCAGTTCTTC. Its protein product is CSAGYNEQFF.

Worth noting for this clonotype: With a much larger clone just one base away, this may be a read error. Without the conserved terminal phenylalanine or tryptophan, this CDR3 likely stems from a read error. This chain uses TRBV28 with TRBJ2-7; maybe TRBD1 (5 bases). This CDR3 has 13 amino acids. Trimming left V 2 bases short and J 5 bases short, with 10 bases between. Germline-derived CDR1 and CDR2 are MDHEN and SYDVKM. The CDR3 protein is CASSLRAGHEQYL. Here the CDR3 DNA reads TGTGCCAGCAGTTTAAGGGCAGGGCACGAGCAGTACCTC.

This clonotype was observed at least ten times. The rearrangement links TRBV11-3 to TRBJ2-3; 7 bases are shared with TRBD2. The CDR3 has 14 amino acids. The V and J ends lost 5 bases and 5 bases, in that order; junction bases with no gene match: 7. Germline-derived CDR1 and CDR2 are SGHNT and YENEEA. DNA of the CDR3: TGTGCCAGCAGCCGAAGCGGGATAGGAGATACGCAGTATTTT. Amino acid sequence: CASSRSGIGDTQYF.

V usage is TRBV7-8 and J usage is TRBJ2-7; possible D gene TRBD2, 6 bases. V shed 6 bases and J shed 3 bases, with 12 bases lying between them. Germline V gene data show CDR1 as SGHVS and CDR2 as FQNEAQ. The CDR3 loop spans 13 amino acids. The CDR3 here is CASRRGISYEQYF. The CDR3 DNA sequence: TGTGCCAGCAGGCGCGGGATAAGCTACGAGCAGTACTTC.

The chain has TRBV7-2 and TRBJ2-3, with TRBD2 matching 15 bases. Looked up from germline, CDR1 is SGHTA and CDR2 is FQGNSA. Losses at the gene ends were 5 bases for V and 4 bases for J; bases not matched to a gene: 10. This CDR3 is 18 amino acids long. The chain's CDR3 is CASSLTPGLAGGADTQYF. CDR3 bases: TGTGCCAGCAGCCTCACTCCGGGACTAGCGGGAGGAGCAGATACGCAGTATTTT. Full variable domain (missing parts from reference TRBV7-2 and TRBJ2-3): GAGVSQSPSNKVTEKGKDVELRCDPISGHTALYWYRQSLGQGLEFLIYFQGNSAPDKSGLPSDRFSAERTGGSVSTLTIQRTQQEDSAVYLCASSLTPGLAGGADTQYFGPGTRLTVL.

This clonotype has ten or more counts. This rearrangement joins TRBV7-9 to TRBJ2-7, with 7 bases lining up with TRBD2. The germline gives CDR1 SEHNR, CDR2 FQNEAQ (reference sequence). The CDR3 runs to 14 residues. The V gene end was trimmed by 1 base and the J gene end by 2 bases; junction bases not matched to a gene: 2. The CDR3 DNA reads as TGTGCCAGCAGCTTAGGTGGGACTACCTACGAGCAGTACTTC. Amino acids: CASSLGGTTYEQYF.

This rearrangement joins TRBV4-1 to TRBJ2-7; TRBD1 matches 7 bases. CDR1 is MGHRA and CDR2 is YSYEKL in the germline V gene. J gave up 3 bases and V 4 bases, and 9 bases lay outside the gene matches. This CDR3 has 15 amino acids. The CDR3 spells CASSRRSRDSYEQYF. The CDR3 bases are TGCGCCAGCAGCCGAAGATCACGGGACAGCTACGAGCAGTACTTC.

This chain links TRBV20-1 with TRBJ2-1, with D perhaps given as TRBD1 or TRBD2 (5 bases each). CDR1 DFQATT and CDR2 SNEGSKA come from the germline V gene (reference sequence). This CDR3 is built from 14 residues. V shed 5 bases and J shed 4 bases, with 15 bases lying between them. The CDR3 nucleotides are TGCAGTGCTGTAGGGACGACTCTTTACAATGAGCAGTTCTTC. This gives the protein CSAVGTTLYNEQFF.

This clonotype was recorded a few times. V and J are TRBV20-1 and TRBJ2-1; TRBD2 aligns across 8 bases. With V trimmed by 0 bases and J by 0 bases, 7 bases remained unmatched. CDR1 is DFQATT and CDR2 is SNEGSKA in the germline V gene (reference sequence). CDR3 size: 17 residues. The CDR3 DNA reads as TGCAGTGCTAGAGATTCCAGCGGGGGAAGCTCCTACAATGAGCAGTTCTTC. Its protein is CSARDSSGGSSYNEQFF.

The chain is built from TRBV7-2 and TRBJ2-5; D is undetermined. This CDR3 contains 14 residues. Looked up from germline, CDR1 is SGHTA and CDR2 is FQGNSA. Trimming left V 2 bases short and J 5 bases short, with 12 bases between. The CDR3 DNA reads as TGTGCCAGCAGCTTACAAGGAACCGGGGAGACCCAGTACTTC. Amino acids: CASSLQGTGETQYF.

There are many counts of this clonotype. The CDR3 is CASSQDQVIDTQYF. The DNA for the CDR3 is TGCGCCAGCAGCCAAGATCAGGTTATAGATACGCAGTATTTT. The chain couples TRBV4-3 to TRBJ2-3; D uncertain. Germline CDR1 LGHNA, CDR2 YSLEER. Trimming left V 0 bases short and J 5 bases short, with 9 bases between. CDR3 size: 14 residues.

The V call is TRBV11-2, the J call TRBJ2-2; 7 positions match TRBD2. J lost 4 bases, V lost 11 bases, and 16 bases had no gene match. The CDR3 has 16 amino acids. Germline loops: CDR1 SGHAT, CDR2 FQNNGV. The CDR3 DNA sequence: TGTGCCTGGACCCCTCAAGGAATAGCGGGCACCGGGGAGCTGTTTTTT. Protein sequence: CAWTPQGIAGTGELFF.

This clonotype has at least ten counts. In DNA, the CDR3 is TGCGCCAGCAGTGAGCCAGGGGGGGATCAGCAGTACTTC. Its translation is CASSEPGGDQQYF. This chain links TRBV10-2 with TRBJ2-7, with D perhaps being TRBD1 or TRBD2 (7 bases each). V lost 2 bases to trimming and J lost 8 bases, with 13 bases between them. Germline lookup yields CDR1 WSHSY and CDR2 SAAADI. The CDR3 has 13 residues.

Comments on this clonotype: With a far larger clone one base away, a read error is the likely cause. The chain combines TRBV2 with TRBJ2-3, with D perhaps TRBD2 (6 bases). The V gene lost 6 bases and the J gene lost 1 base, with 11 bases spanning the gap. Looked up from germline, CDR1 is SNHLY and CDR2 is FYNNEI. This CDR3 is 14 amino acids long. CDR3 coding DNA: TGTGCCAGCAGACCGACGGGGGGCACAGATACGCAGTATTTT. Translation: CASRPTGGTDTQYF.

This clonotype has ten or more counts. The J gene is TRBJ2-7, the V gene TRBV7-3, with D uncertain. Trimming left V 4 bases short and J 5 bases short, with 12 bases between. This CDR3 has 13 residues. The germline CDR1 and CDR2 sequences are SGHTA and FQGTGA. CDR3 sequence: CASSSQASHEQYF. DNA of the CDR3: TGTGCCAGCAGCTCTCAGGCGTCCCACGAGCAGTACTTC.